The 32 T cell receptor beta chains in this list originate from one sample, sequenced in a study of T-cell memory formation after mild COVID-19 listed by TCRdb under 2021. The library was produced with 5' RACE. The sample was run on an Illumina NovaSeq 6000. TCRdb's own reprocessing of the public reads used fastp at Q25 and MiXCR and kept productive beta chains. Rows with one shared CDR3 protein collapse into an entry with the most common genes and DNA. Across this sample there are roughly 86,000 distinct CDR3 sequences, with 10% to 15% seen only once. Jointly, the top ten make up about 26% of the sample. Input material: PBMCs or a T cell subset sorted from them (not recorded which). All receptors derive from an adult woman who had mild COVID-19 (a few samples of this study predate the infection). The sample titles of this study are shuffled in the database, so cell type and time point are left out; the donor was told from shared clones.

The J gene is TRBJ2-7, the V gene TRBV5-6; 9 bases match TRBD2. The CDR3 is made up of 17 amino acids. Per germline, CDR1 SGHDT and CDR2 YYEEEE. J was trimmed by 7 bases and V by 4 bases; bases with no gene match: 18. As DNA, the CDR3 is TGTGCCAGCAGCCCTCAGGGTCTAGCGGGGAACTGGAGGGAGCAGTACTTC. Residues: CASSPQGLAGNWREQYF.

This clonotype appeared a few times. This rearrangement joins TRBV9 to TRBJ2-7, with 9 nucleotides matching TRBD1. This CDR3 contains 14 residues. Germline CDR1 and CDR2: SGDLS and YYNGEE. V shed 4 bases, J shed 2 bases, and the junction held 4 bases outside the gene matches. DNA of the CDR3: TGTGCCAGCAGCCTCGGGACAGGGCCCTACGAGCAGTACTTC. This sequence encodes CASSLGTGPYEQYF. The entire variable domain, with the rest obtained from reference TRBV9 and TRBJ2-7, is as follows: DSGVTQTPKHLITATGQRVTLRCSPRSGDLSVYWYQQSLDQGLQFLIQYYNGEERAKGNILERFSAQQFPDLHSELNLSSLELGDSALYFCASSLGTGPYEQYFGPGTRLTVT.

This clonotype was detected only a few times. The CDR3 region has the DNA TGTGCCAGCAGTTACTCGGCTAGCGGGAGTCACGAGCAGTACTTC. It translates to CASSYSASGSHEQYF. V usage is TRBV6-2 or TRBV6-3 and J usage is TRBJ2-7; 10 bases line up with TRBD2. CDR1 is MNHEY and CDR2 is SVGEGT in the germline V gene. The CDR3 consists of 15 residues. Trimming took 0 bases from V and 5 from J; bases not matched to a gene: 4.

This clonotype was counted a few times. The chain carries TRBV19 and TRBJ1-1; TRBD1 might be the D (5 bases). Germline V CDR1 and CDR2: LNHDA, SQIVND (reference sequence). The CDR3 covers 12 residues. Trimming took 10 bases from V and 1 from J, leaving 10 bases between them. The CDR3 coding sequence is TGTGCCATCGGGACGGGGAACACTGAAGCTTTCTTT. Encoded protein: CAIGTGNTEAFF.

As regards this clonotype: Compared with germline, one end of the junction differs, possibly owing to a read error. The chain uses TRBV3-1 and TRBJ2-7; TRBD2 matches 7 bases. Per germline, CDR1 LGHDT and CDR2 YNNKEL (reference sequence). The CDR3 has 15 residues. The CDR3 reads CASSPLAGDPYEQCF. CDR3 nucleotides: TGTGCCAGCAGCCCTCTGGCGGGGGACCCTTACGAGCAGTGCTTC.

This clonotype was observed a handful of times. The chain employs TRBV9 and TRBJ2-7; maybe TRBD2 (6 bases). The CDR3 sequence is 14 residues long. The ends were cut back, 0 bases at V and 5 bases at J, with 12 bases in the middle. Germline assignment: CDR1 SGDLS and CDR2 YYNGEE. The CDR3 region has the DNA TGTGCCAGCAGCGTAGGCGGCGGGGACCACGAGCAGTACTTC. Protein: CASSVGGGDHEQYF.

The CDR3: CASSLISGGYNEQFF. In DNA form, the CDR3 reads TGTGCCAGCAGCTTAATTAGCGGGGGATACAATGAGCAGTTCTTC. The chain joins TRBV11-2 to TRBJ2-1; 9 bases are a match to TRBD2. The length of the CDR3 is 15 residues. The V gene's germline CDR1 is SGHAT and CDR2 FQNNGV. V gave up 2 bases and J gave up 4 bases; unmatched junction bases: 3.

This clonotype has only a few counts. The V gene is TRBV5-6, the J gene TRBJ2-7; 9 nucleotides match TRBD1. V was pared by 4 bases and J by 3 bases, with 8 bases of the junction left unmatched. Germline CDR1 SGHDT, CDR2 YYEEEE. The CDR3 runs 15 residues. For the CDR3, the DNA is TGTGCCAGCAGCCCGGGGACAGGGCCTATCTACGAGCAGTACTTC. Its translation is CASSPGTGPIYEQYF.

The chain couples TRBV4-1 to TRBJ1-6; D remains ambiguous. The CDR3 length is 18 residues. From germline, CDR1 is MGHRA and CDR2 YSYEKL. Deletions cut 0 bases from V and 0 bases from J, with 12 bases between. CDR3 loop: CASSQDVQSSSYNSPLHF. CDR3 in DNA: TGCGCCAGCAGCCAAGATGTCCAGTCTAGCTCCTATAATTCACCCCTCCACTTT.

The chain couples TRBV10-3 to TRBJ2-7; TRBD2 agrees at 11 bases. Germline loops: CDR1 ENHRY, CDR2 SYGVKD. The junction had 19 bases not matched to a gene; V was cut back by 8 bases and J by 4 bases. The CDR3 has 18 residues. The CDR3 here is CAISDHSGRAGVLYEQYF. The CDR3 DNA sequence: TGTGCCATCTCCGATCATAGCGGGAGGGCCGGTGTATTATACGAGCAGTACTTC.

This clonotype was picked up a small number of times. This chain links TRBV12-3 or TRBV12-4 with TRBJ2-5, with D hard to call. The CDR3 runs to 14 residues. V was clipped by 3 bases and J by 1 base, with 9 bases between them. CDR3 DNA: TGTGCCAGCAGTTTGGTAGGCCCCCAAGAGACCCAGTACTTC. Residues: CASSLVGPQETQYF.

Ten or more counts support this clonotype. The chain recombines TRBV20-1 with TRBJ2-7; TRBD2 agrees at 10 bases. V lost 2 bases to trimming and J lost 2 bases; unmatched junction nucleotides: 9. The CDR3 is 16 amino acids. Germline V lookup: CDR1 DFQATT, CDR2 SNEGSKA (reference sequence). CDR3 coding DNA: TGCAGTGCTAGAATGACCGGGACTAGCGCTGCCTACGAGCAGTACTTC. Protein product: CSARMTGTSAAYEQYF.

This clonotype was found a few times. The chain employs TRBV6-5 and TRBJ2-5, with 8 bases that match TRBD1. V gave up 8 bases and J gave up 5 bases; unmatched junction bases: 7. CDR3 size: 13 residues. The germline V gene encodes CDR1 MNHEY and CDR2 SVGAGI. CDR3 bases: TGTGCCAGCGGCAGGGGGCCGGTTGAGACCCAGTACTTC. Translation gives CASGRGPVETQYF.

This clonotype was seen a handful of times. The rearrangement joins TRBV5-6 to TRBJ2-7; D perhaps matches TRBD1 (5 bases). The CDR3 is made up of 14 amino acids. CDR1 and CDR2 (germline): SGHDT, YYEEEE. Between the trimmed V and J ends, which lost 1 base and 3 bases, there was a span of 11 bases. This chain's CDR3 is CASSLFGGHYEQYF. The CDR3 nucleotides are TGTGCCAGCAGCTTGTTTGGCGGACACTACGAGCAGTACTTC.

J is TRBJ1-2 and V is TRBV9; TRBD1 aligns across 10 bases. V shed 3 bases, J shed 2 bases, and the junction held 13 bases outside the gene matches. This CDR3 has 18 residues. Germline V gene data show CDR1 as SGDLS and CDR2 as YYNGEE. CDR3 DNA: TGTGCCAGCAGCGAGGGCTCCGTGGGGGGACAGGGGAACTATGGCTACACCTTC. Residues: CASSEGSVGGQGNYGYTF.

This clonotype was counted between two and nine times. This chain joins TRBV4-3 and TRBJ2-7, with a tentative D call TRBD1 (6 bases). The CDR3 runs to 15 residues. V was trimmed by 0 bases and J by 3 bases, leaving 12 bases between them. Germline loops: CDR1 LGHNA, CDR2 YSLEER. Here the CDR3 reads CASSQDSGQFYEQYF. The CDR3 DNA is TGCGCCAGCAGCCAAGACTCCGGACAGTTCTACGAGCAGTACTTC.

This clonotype has only a few counts. This chain links TRBV7-6 with TRBJ2-1; 9 bases line up with TRBD1. The CDR3 runs 15 residues. Germline assignment: CDR1 SGHVS and CDR2 FNYEAQ. V was pared by 5 bases and J by 7 bases, with 9 bases of the junction left unmatched. CDR3 sequence (DNA): TGTGCCAGCAGCCCAGACAGGGGGATGAAAAATGAGCAGTTCTTC. Residues: CASSPDRGMKNEQFF.

This clonotype came up many times. The chain joins TRBV5-1 to TRBJ2-1, with 11 nucleotides matching TRBD2. Germline V gene data show CDR1 as SGHRS and CDR2 as YFSETQ. V dropped 3 bases and J dropped 5; count of bases not matched to a gene: 4. The CDR3 is 15 residues long. CDR3 nucleotide sequence: TGCGCCAGCAGCTCTCTAGCGGGGGGACACAATGAGCAGTTCTTC. Its protein is CASSSLAGGHNEQFF.

In its sample, this clonotype was seen a few times. J is TRBJ2-1 and V is TRBV15, with 10 bases lining up with TRBD2. This CDR3 contains 17 residues. The ends lost 0 bases at V and 7 bases at J; junction bases unmatched: 9. CDR1 is LNHNV and CDR2 is YYDKDF in the germline V gene (reference sequence). The CDR3 bases are TGTGCCACCAGCAGAGATGATGCTAGCGGGAGCTGGAATGAGCAGTTCTTC. Translating it yields CATSRDDASGSWNEQFF.

This chain connects TRBV7-6 to TRBJ2-1; TRBD2 matches 11 bases. This CDR3 spans 18 amino acids. Germline CDR1 and CDR2: SGHVS and FNYEAQ. V was pared by 5 bases and J by 6 bases, with 15 bases of the junction left unmatched. The CDR3 here is CASSTSRGGTSGINEQFF. The CDR3 nucleotides are TGTGCCAGCAGCACCTCCCGGGGGGGGACTAGCGGTATCAATGAGCAGTTCTTC. The full variable domain, completed using reference TRBV7-6 and TRBJ2-1, is GAGVSQSPRYKVTKRGQDVALRCDPISGHVSLYWYRQALGQGPEFLTYFNYEAQQDKSGLPNDRFSAERPEGSISTLTIQRTEQRDSAMYRCASSTSRGGTSGINEQFFGPGTRLTVL.

The V and J genes are TRBV6-2 or TRBV6-3 and TRBJ2-3, with D possibly TRBD2 on 5 matching bases. The CDR3 totals 16 residues. Trimming removed 5 bases at V and 1 base at J, with 16 bases between. Germline lookup yields CDR1 MNHEY and CDR2 SVGEGT. The CDR3 spells CASSPRHLAGTDTQYF. CDR3 DNA: TGTGCCAGCAGTCCAAGACATCTAGCCGGCACAGATACGCAGTATTTT.

J is TRBJ2-5 and V is TRBV20-1, with 7 bases aligning to TRBD1. With 6 bases clipped from V and 2 bases from J, the junction kept 6 bases outside the gene matches. The CDR3 consists of 13 residues. Germline loops: CDR1 DFQATT, CDR2 SNEGSKA (reference sequence). The DNA for the CDR3 is TGCAGTGCAGGGGACAGCTCACAAGAGACCCAGTACTTC. Protein: CSAGDSSQETQYF.

This clonotype came up a few times. The gene calls are TRBV3-1 and TRBJ1-1; D unresolved. This CDR3 comprises 16 residues. V shed 1 base and J shed 1 base, with 13 bases lying between them. Germline CDR1 LGHDT, CDR2 YNNKEL (reference sequence). The CDR3 coding sequence is TGTGCCAGCAGCCAAGGAACACGTCACTGGAACACTGAAGCTTTCTTT. It encodes CASSQGTRHWNTEAFF. Combining the CDR3 with reference TRBV3-1 and TRBJ1-1 gives the whole variable domain DTAVSQTPKYLVTQMGNDKSIKCEQNLGHDTMYWYKQDSKKFLKIMFSYNNKELIINETVPNRFSPKSPDKAHLNLHINSLELGDSAVYFCASSQGTRHWNTEAFFGQGTRLTVV.

The chain employs TRBV7-6 and TRBJ2-2, with D possibly TRBD1 on 6 matching bases. Germline assignment: CDR1 SGHVS and CDR2 FNYEAQ. The CDR3 has 14 amino acids. Trimming pared 5 bases from V and 1 base from J, leaving 8 bases between. In DNA, the CDR3 is TGTGCCAGCAGCCCGGGACAGAACACCGGGGAGCTGTTTTTT. This translates into CASSPGQNTGELFF.

The chain has TRBV4-3 and TRBJ1-1; 8 bases are shared with TRBD1. Trimming cost V 1 base and J 8 bases; bases outside gene matches: 6. Germline CDR1 LGHNA, CDR2 YSLEER. This CDR3 contains 14 residues. CDR3 DNA sequence: TGCGCCAGCAGCCAAGCAAGCGGACAGGGAGAAGCTTTCTTT. It specifies CASSQASGQGEAFF.

This clonotype was recorded a few times. The rearrangement links TRBV27 to TRBJ1-5; D is perhaps TRBD1 (6 bases). The CDR3 has 16 amino acids. V dropped 0 bases and J dropped 3 bases, with 12 bases sitting between them. Germline CDR1 and CDR2: MNHEY and SMNVEV (reference sequence). The CDR3 loop reads CASSLSPGAFNQPQHF. For the CDR3, the DNA is TGTGCCAGCAGTTTATCGCCGGGGGCCTTCAATCAGCCCCAGCATTTT.

This clonotype was seen a few times. V is TRBV7-9 and J is TRBJ2-7, with TRBD2 matching over 8 bases. Germline CDR1 and CDR2: SEHNR and FQNEAQ (reference sequence). With 5 bases clipped from V and 2 bases from J, the junction kept 11 bases outside the gene matches. CDR3 length: 16 amino acids. The CDR3 spells CASSDRGREEPYEQYF. Written as DNA, the CDR3 is TGTGCCAGCAGCGACCGGGGGCGGGAGGAACCCTACGAGCAGTACTTC.

The rearrangement joins TRBV12-3 or TRBV12-4 to TRBJ1-5; TRBD1 agrees at 7 bases. The CDR3 runs 15 residues. Trimming removed 6 bases from V and 5 bases from J; junction bases left unmatched: 10. CDR3 bases: TGTGCCAGCAGCTATTCCCGGGACAGAGATCAGCCCCAGCATTTT. This codes for CASSYSRDRDQPQHF.

This clonotype occurred a few times. The CDR3 region is CAIREGQTNTEAFF. The CDR3 DNA is TGTGCCATCAGGGAGGGACAGACTAACACTGAAGCTTTCTTT. J is TRBJ1-1 and V is TRBV10-3; 7 nucleotides match TRBD1. The germline V gene encodes CDR1 ENHRY and CDR2 SYGVKD. V lost 6 bases to trimming and J lost 2 bases; unmatched junction nucleotides: 6. There are 14 residues in the CDR3.

The V gene is TRBV27, the J gene TRBJ2-5; weak D call: TRBD1 (6 bases). V lost 3 bases, J lost 5 bases, and 13 bases lay in between. Germline CDR1 and CDR2: MNHEY and SMNVEV (reference sequence). The length of the CDR3 is 14 residues. The CDR3 bases are TGTGCCAGCAGTTTCGGGACAAGGGGGGAGACCCAGTACTTC. This encodes CASSFGTRGETQYF.

This clonotype appeared many times. Here the CDR3 DNA reads TGTGCCAGCAGCGTAGGCACCTCTAGCACAGATACGCAGTATTTT. Protein sequence: CASSVGTSSTDTQYF. J is TRBJ2-3 and V is TRBV9; D unclear. Trimming removed 0 bases at V and 0 bases at J, with 8 bases between. This CDR3 comprises 15 residues. CDR1 and CDR2 from the germline V gene are SGDLS and YYNGEE.

The chain joins TRBV6-2 or TRBV6-3 to TRBJ1-5; a weak D match, TRBD1 (6 bases). The CDR3 sequence is 16 residues long. Trimming left V 5 bases short and J 0 bases short, with 14 bases between. CDR1 is MNHEY, CDR2 SVGEGT, per germline. The DNA of the CDR3 is TGTGCCAGCAGTACTTGGACAGAGCCTAGCAATCAGCCCCAGCATTTT. It specifies CASSTWTEPSNQPQHF.